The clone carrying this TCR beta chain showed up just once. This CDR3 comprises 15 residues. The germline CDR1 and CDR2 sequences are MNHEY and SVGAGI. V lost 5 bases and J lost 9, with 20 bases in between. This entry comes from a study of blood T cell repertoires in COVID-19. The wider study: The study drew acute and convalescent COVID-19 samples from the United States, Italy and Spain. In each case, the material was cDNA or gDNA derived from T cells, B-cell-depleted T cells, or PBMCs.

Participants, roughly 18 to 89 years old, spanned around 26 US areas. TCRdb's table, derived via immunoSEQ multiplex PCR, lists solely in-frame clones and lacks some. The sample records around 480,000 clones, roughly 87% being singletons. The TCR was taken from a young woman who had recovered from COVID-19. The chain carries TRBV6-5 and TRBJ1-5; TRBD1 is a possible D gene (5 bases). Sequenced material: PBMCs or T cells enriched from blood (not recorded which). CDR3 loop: CASSPRGAGRRPQHF. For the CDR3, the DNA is TGTGCCAGCAGTCCTAGGGGAGCGGGTCGAAGGCCCCAGCATTTT.